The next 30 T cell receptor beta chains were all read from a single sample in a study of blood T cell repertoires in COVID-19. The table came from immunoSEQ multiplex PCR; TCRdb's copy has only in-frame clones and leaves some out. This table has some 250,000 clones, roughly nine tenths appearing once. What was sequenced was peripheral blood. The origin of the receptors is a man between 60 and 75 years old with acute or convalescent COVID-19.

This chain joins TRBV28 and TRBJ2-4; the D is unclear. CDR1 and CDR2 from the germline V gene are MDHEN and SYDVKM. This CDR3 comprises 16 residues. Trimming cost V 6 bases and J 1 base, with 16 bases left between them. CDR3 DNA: TGTGCCAGCAGATCTATCACTCGCCGGGCCAAAAACATTCAGTACTTC. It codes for CASRSITRRAKNIQYF. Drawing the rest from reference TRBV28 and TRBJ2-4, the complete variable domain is DVKVTQSSRYLVKRTGEKVFLECVQDMDHENMFWYRQDPGLGLRLIYFSYDVKMKEKGDIPEGYSVSREKKERFSLILESASTNQTSMYLCASRSITRRAKNIQYFGAGTRLSVL.

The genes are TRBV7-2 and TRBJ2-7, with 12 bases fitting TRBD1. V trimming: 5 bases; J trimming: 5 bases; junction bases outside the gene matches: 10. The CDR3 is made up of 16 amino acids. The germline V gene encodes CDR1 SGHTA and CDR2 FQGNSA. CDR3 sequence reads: CASSPGWGTGGHEQYF. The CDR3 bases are TGTGCCAGCAGCCCGGGGTGGGGGACAGGGGGCCACGAGCAGTACTTC.

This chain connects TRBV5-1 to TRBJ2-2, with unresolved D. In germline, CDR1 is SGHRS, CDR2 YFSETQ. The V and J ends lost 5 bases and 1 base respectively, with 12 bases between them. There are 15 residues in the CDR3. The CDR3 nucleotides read TGCGCCAGCAGATATACGTCAGGGAACACCGGGGAGCTGTTTTTT. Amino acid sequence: CASRYTSGNTGELFF.

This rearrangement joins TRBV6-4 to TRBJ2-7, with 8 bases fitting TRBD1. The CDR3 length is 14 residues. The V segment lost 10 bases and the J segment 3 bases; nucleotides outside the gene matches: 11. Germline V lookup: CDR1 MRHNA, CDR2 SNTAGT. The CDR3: CAITPGQVDYEQYF. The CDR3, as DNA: TGTGCCATTACACCGGGACAGGTAGACTACGAGCAGTACTTC.

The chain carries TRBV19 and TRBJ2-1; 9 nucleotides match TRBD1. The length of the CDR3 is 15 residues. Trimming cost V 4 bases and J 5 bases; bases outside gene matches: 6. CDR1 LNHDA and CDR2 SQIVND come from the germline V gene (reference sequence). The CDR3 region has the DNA TGTGCCAGTAGTACCGGACAGGGGACAAACAATGAGCAGTTCTTC. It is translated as CASSTGQGTNNEQFF.

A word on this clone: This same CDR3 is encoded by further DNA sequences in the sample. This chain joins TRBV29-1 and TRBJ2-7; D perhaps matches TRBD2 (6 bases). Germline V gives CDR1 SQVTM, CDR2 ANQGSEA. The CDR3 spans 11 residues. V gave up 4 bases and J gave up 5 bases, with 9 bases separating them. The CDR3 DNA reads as TGCAGCGTTGGACTAGGGGACGAGCAGTACTTC. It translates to CSVGLGDEQYF.

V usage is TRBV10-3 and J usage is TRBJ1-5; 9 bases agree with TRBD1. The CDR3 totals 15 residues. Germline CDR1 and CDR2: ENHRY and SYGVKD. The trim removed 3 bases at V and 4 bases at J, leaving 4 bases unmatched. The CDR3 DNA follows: TGTGCCATCAGTGACCAGGGACAGGGAAATCAGCCCCAGCATTTT. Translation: CAISDQGQGNQPQHF.

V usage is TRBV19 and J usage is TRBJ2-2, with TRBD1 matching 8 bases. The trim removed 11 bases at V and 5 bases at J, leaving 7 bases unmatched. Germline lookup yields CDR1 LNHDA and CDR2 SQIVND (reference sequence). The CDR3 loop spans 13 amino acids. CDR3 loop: CAGSTGGTGELFF. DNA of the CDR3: TGTGCCGGCAGCACAGGGGGGACCGGGGAGCTGTTTTTT.

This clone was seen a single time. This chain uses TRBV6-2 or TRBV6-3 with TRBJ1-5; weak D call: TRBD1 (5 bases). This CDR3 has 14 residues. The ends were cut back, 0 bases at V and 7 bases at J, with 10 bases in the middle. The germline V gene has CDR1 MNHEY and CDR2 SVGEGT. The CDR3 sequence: CASSYSQGKQPQHF. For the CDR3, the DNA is TGTGCCAGCAGTTACTCGCAGGGAAAACAGCCCCAGCATTTT.

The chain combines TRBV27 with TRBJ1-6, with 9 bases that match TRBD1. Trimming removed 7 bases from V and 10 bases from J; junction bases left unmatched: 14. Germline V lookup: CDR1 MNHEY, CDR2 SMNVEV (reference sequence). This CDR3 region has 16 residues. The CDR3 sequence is CASTPRGTGTYSPLHF. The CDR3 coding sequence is TGTGCCAGCACCCCACGAGGGACAGGGACTTACTCACCCCTCCACTTT.

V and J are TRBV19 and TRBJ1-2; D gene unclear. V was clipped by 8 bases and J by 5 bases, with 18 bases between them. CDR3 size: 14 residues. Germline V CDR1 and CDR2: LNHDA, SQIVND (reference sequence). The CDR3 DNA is TGTGCCAGTTCGCAGGCCACCTCTCTTTATGGCTACACCTTC. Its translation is CASSQATSLYGYTF.

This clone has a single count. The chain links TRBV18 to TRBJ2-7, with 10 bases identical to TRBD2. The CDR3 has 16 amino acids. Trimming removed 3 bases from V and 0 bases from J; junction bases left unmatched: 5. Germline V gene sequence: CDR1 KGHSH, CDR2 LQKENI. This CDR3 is CASSPDRLAGSYEQYF. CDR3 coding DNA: TGTGCCAGCTCACCTGATCGACTAGCGGGCTCCTACGAGCAGTACTTC.

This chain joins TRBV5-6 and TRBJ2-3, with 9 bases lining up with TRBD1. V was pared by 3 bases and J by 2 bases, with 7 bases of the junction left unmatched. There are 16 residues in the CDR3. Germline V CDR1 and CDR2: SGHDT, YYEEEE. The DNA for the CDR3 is TGTGCCAGCAGCTACACCGGACAGGGGTTCACAGATACGCAGTATTTT. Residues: CASSYTGQGFTDTQYF. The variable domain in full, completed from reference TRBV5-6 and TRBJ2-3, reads DAGVTQSPTHLIKTRGQQVTLRCSPKSGHDTVSWYQQALGQGPQFIFQYYEEEERQRGNFPDRFSGHQFPNYSSELNVNALLLGDSALYLCASSYTGQGFTDTQYFGPGTRLTVL.

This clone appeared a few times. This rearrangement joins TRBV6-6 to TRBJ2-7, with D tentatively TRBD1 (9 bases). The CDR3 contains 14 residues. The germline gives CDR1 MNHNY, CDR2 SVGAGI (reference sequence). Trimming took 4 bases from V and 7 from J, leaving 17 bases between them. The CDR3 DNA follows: TGTGCCAGCAGTTCCCGCGGGGGGACAGGGGAGCAGTACTTC. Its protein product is CASSSRGGTGEQYF.

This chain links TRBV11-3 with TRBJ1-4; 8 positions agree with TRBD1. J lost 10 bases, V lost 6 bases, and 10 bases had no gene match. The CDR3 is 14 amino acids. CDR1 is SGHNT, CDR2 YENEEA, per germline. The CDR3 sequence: CASSWTGTRGKLFF. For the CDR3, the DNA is TGTGCCAGCAGTTGGACAGGGACCAGGGGAAAACTGTTTTTT.

This chain's CDR3 is CASNTGLSGNTIYF. The CDR3 nucleotides read TGTGCCAGCAACACGGGACTTTCTGGAAACACCATATATTTT. The chain has TRBV28 and TRBJ1-3, with D perhaps TRBD1 (5 bases). V lost 7 bases, J lost 1 base, and 11 bases lay in between. CDR3 length: 14 amino acids. CDR1 MDHEN and CDR2 SYDVKM come from the germline V gene.

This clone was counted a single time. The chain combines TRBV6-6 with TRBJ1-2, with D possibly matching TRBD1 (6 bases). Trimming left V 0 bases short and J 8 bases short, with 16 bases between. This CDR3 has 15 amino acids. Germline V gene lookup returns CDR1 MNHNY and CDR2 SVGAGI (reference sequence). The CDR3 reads CASSYSQDSMMGYTF. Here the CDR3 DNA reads TGTGCCAGCAGTTACTCTCAGGACAGTATGATGGGCTACACCTTC.

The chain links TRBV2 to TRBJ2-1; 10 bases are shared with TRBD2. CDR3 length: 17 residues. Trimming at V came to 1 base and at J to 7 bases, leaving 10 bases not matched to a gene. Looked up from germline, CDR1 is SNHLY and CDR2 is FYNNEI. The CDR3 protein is CASSEEASGRWVNEQFF. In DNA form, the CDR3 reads TGTGCCAGCAGTGAAGAGGCTAGCGGGAGATGGGTAAATGAGCAGTTCTTC. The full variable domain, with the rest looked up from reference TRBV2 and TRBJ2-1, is EPEVTQTPSHQVTQMGQEVILRCVPISNHLYFYWYRQILGQKVEFLVSFYNNEISEKSEIFDDQFSVERPDGSNFTLKIRSTKLEDSAMYFCASSEEASGRWVNEQFFGPGTRLTVL.

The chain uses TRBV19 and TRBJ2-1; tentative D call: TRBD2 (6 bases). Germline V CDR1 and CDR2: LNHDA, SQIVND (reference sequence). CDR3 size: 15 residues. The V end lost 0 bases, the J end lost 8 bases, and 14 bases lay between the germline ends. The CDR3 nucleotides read TGTGCCAGTAGTATAGAGGCTAGCGCCCTCCATGAGCAGTTCTTC. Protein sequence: CASSIEASALHEQFF.

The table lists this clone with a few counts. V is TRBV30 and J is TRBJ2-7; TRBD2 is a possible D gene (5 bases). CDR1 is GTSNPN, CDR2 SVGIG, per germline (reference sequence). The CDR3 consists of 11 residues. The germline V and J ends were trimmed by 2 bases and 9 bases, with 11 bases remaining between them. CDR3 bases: TGTGCCTGGAGTTCCCGGGATTGGCAGTACTTC. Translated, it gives CAWSSRDWQYF.

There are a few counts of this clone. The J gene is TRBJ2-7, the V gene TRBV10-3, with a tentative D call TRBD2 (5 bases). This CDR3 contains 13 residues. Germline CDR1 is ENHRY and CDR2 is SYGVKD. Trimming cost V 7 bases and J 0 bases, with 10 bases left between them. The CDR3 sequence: CAINPADSYEQYF. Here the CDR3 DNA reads TGTGCCATCAACCCAGCGGACTCCTACGAGCAGTACTTC.

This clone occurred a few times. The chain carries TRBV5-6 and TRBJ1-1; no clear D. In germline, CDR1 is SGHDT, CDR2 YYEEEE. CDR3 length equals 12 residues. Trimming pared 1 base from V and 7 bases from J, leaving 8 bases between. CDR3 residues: CASSLSSFEAFF. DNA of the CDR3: TGTGCCAGCAGCTTGAGCTCCTTTGAAGCTTTCTTT. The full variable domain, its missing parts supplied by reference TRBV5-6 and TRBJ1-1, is DAGVTQSPTHLIKTRGQQVTLRCSPKSGHDTVSWYQQALGQGPQFIFQYYEEEERQRGNFPDRFSGHQFPNYSSELNVNALLLGDSALYLCASSLSSFEAFFGQGTRLTVV.

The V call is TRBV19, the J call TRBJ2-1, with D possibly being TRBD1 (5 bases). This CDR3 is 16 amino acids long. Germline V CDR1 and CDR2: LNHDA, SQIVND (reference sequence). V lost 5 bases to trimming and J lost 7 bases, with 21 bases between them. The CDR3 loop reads CASSSGPQAGLNEQFF. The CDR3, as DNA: TGTGCCAGTAGTTCGGGCCCACAGGCCGGTTTGAATGAGCAGTTCTTC.

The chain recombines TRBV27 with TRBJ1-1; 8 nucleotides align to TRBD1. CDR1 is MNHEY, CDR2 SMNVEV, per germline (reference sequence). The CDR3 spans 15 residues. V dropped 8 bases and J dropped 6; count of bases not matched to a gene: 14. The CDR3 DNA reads TGTGCCAGCCATCGGCAGGGGGCAAGAGGCCCTGAAGCTTTCTTT. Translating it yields CASHRQGARGPEAFF.

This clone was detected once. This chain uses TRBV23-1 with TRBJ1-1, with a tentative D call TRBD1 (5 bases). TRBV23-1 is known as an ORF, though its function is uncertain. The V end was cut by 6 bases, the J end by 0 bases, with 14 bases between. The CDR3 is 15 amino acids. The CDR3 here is CASSRRQYLNTEAFF. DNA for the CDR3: TGCGCCAGCAGCCGTAGACAGTACTTGAACACTGAAGCTTTCTTT.

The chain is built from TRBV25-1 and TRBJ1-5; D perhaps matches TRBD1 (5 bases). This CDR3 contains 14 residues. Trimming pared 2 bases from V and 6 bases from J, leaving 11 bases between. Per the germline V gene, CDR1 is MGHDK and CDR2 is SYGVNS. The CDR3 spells CASSETGWGQPQHF. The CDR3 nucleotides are TGTGCCAGCAGTGAAACAGGATGGGGTCAGCCCCAGCATTTT.

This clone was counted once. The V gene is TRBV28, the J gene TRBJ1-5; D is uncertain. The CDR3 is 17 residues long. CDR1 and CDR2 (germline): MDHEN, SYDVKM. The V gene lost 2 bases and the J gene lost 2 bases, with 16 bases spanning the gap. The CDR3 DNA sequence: TGTGCCAGCAGTTTAGGGGAGGTTCGGAGGGGCAATCAGCCCCAGCATTTT. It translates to CASSLGEVRRGNQPQHF.

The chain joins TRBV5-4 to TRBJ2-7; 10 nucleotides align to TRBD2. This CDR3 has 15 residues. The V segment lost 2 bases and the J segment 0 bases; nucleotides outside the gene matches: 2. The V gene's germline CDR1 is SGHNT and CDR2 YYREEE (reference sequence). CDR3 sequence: CASSFGLAASYEQYF. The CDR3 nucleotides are TGTGCCAGCAGCTTTGGACTAGCGGCCTCCTACGAGCAGTACTTC. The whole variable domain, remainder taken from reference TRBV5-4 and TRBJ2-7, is ETGVTQSPTHLIKTRGQQVTLRCSSQSGHNTVSWYQQALGQGPQFIFQYYREEENGRGNFPPRFSGLQFPNYSSELNVNALELDDSALYLCASSFGLAASYEQYFGPGTRLTVT.

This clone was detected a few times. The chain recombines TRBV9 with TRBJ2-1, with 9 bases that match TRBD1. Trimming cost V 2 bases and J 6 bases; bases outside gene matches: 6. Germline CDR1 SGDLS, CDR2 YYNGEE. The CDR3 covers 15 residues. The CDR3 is CASSVGQGWTNEQFF. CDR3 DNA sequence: TGTGCCAGCAGCGTTGGACAGGGGTGGACCAATGAGCAGTTCTTC. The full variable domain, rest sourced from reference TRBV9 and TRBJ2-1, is DSGVTQTPKHLITATGQRVTLRCSPRSGDLSVYWYQQSLDQGLQFLIQYYNGEERAKGNILERFSAQQFPDLHSELNLSSLELGDSALYFCASSVGQGWTNEQFFGPGTRLTVL.

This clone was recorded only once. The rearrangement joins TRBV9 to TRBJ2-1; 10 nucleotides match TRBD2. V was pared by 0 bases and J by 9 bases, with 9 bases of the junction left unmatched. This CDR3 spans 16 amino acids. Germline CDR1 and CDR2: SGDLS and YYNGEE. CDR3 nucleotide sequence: TGTGCCAGCAGCGTAGTCCCCCTAGCGGGAGAAACTGAGCAGTTCTTC. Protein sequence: CASSVVPLAGETEQFF.